Below are 29 T cell receptor beta chains sequenced from a single sample in a study of blood T cell repertoires in COVID-19. TCRdb's copy holds only in-frame clones and misses some; the assay was immunoSEQ multiplex PCR. The sample records 84,000 or so clones, about 86% being singletons. The sequenced sample consisted of peripheral blood. These receptors all stem from a man older than 75 with active or convalescent COVID-19.

This chain joins TRBV3-1 (or the pseudogene TRBV3-2) and TRBJ2-5, with TRBD2 matching 14 bases. V gave up 0 bases and J gave up 3 bases; unmatched junction bases: 6. CDR1 and CDR2 from the germline V gene are LGHDT and YNNKEL (reference sequence). The CDR3 consists of 18 residues. The CDR3 DNA sequence: TGTGCCAGCAGCCAAGAAGTCCCGACTAGCGGGAGGGAAGAGACCCAGTACTTC. Its protein is CASSQEVPTSGREETQYF.

The chain employs TRBV5-1 and TRBJ2-1; 9 bases are shared with TRBD2. V shed 4 bases and J 3 bases; nucleotides not matched to a gene: 5. CDR1 and CDR2 from the germline V gene are SGHRS and YFSETQ. The CDR3 length is 15 residues. CDR3 DNA: TGCGCCAGCAGCCGAGCGGGAGGCCTCTACAATGAGCAGTTCTTC. Protein: CASSRAGGLYNEQFF. The complete variable domain, with remaining parts taken from reference TRBV5-1 and TRBJ2-1, reads KAGVTQTPRYLIKTRGQQVTLSCSPISGHRSVSWYQQTPGQGLQFLFEYFSETQRNKGNFPGRFSGRQFSNSRSEMNVSTLELGDSALYLCASSRAGGLYNEQFFGPGTRLTVL.

This chain joins TRBV19 and TRBJ1-2; D remains ambiguous. Germline V gene data show CDR1 as LNHDA and CDR2 as SQIVND (reference sequence). V was trimmed by 5 bases and J by 0 bases, leaving 10 bases between them. The CDR3 totals 14 residues. The CDR3 sequence is CASSSRGTNYGYTF. Written as DNA, the CDR3 is TGTGCCAGTAGTTCCCGCGGTACTAACTATGGCTACACCTTC. The whole variable domain, remainder taken from reference TRBV19 and TRBJ1-2, is DGGITQSPKYLFRKEGQNVTLSCEQNLNHDAMYWYRQDPGQGLRLIYYSQIVNDFQKGDIAEGYSVSREKKESFPLTVTSAQKNPTAFYLCASSSRGTNYGYTFGSGTRLTVV.

This chain uses TRBV9 with TRBJ2-1, with TRBD2 matching over 11 bases. The V gene's germline CDR1 is SGDLS and CDR2 YYNGEE. V trimming: 2 bases; J trimming: 8 bases; junction bases outside the gene matches: 9. CDR3 length: 16 residues. CDR3 in DNA: TGTGCCAGCAGCGTCGGTAGCGGGGGGGCCATATATGAGCAGTTCTTC. Translating gives CASSVGSGGAIYEQFF.

The chain carries TRBV9 and TRBJ2-3; TRBD2 might be the D (7 bases). V was pared by 0 bases and J by 5 bases, with 10 bases between. CDR1 is SGDLS and CDR2 is YYNGEE in the germline V gene. The CDR3 is made up of 14 amino acids. CDR3 residues: CASSVEGGKDTQYF. The CDR3 bases are TGTGCCAGCAGCGTAGAGGGGGGGAAAGATACGCAGTATTTT.

This clone was recorded once. CDR3: CSASKLAGASGANVLTF. The CDR3 region has the DNA TGCAGTGCTAGTAAACTAGCGGGGGCCTCTGGGGCCAACGTCCTGACTTTC. The rearrangement uses TRBV20-1 and TRBJ2-6; 11 nucleotides align to TRBD2. The ends lost 3 bases at V and 0 bases at J; junction bases unmatched: 4. The CDR3 length is 17 residues. CDR1 and CDR2 from the germline V gene are DFQATT and SNEGSKA (reference sequence).

CDR3 region: CASSERRTSRGGELFF. CDR3 nucleotides: TGTGCCAGCAGCGAAAGACGGACTAGCAGGGGCGGGGAGCTGTTTTTT. The chain links TRBV7-2 to TRBJ2-2; 8 nucleotides align to TRBD2. The CDR3 runs to 16 residues. CDR1 and CDR2 from the germline V gene are SGHTA and FQGNSA. V gave up 5 bases and J gave up 7 bases; unmatched junction bases: 12.

The V and J genes are TRBV5-4 and TRBJ1-1; the D gene is possibly TRBD1 (5 bases). V was pared by 1 base and J by 1 base, with 8 bases between. Germline V gene sequence: CDR1 SGHNT, CDR2 YYREEE (reference sequence). The CDR3 has 14 residues. The DNA for the CDR3 is TGTGCCAGCAGCTTGTATCAGGGGAACACTGAAGCTTTCTTT. Its protein is CASSLYQGNTEAFF.

The J gene is TRBJ2-7, the V gene TRBV27; 12 bases align to TRBD2. Germline CDR1 and CDR2: MNHEY and SMNVEV (reference sequence). This CDR3 is built from 15 residues. The V and J ends lost 5 bases and 4 bases, in that order; junction bases with no gene match: 6. The CDR3 DNA follows: TGTGCCAGCAGTCCCGCTAGCGGGAGGGTTTACGAGCAGTACTTC. Residues: CASSPASGRVYEQYF.

CDR3 residues: CASSPHPQIETEAFF. The CDR3 DNA follows: TGCGCCAGCAGCCCCCATCCCCAAATTGAGACTGAAGCTTTCTTT. The chain is built from TRBV4-1 and TRBJ1-1, with D unclear. The CDR3 has 15 amino acids. The ends were cut back, 4 bases at V and 5 bases at J, with 17 bases in the middle. In germline, CDR1 is MGHRA, CDR2 YSYEKL.

The gene calls are TRBV19 and TRBJ2-5; tentative D call: TRBD2 (5 bases). CDR1 LNHDA and CDR2 SQIVND come from the germline V gene (reference sequence). This CDR3 contains 16 residues. The V end was cut by 4 bases, the J end by 2 bases, with 17 bases between. In DNA form, the CDR3 reads TGTGCCAGTAGTACAACCCGAATGCGGGCGCAAGAGACCCAGTACTTC. Protein: CASSTTRMRAQETQYF. The complete variable domain, with remaining parts taken from reference TRBV19 and TRBJ2-5, reads DGGITQSPKYLFRKEGQNVTLSCEQNLNHDAMYWYRQDPGQGLRLIYYSQIVNDFQKGDIAEGYSVSREKKESFPLTVTSAQKNPTAFYLCASSTTRMRAQETQYFGPGTRLLVL.

The V and J genes are TRBV25-1 and TRBJ2-3; TRBD2 might be the D (6 bases). Germline CDR1 and CDR2: MGHDK and SYGVNS. Trimming pared 5 bases from V and 2 bases from J, leaving 17 bases between. The CDR3 spans 16 residues. The CDR3 is CASSISVGGVTDTQYF. In nucleotides, the CDR3 is TGTGCCAGCAGTATCTCCGTGGGCGGGGTCACAGATACGCAGTATTTT.

This chain joins TRBV28 and TRBJ2-3; 12 nucleotides align to TRBD2. Germline lookup yields CDR1 MDHEN and CDR2 SYDVKM. V trimming: 1 base; J trimming: 6 bases; junction bases outside the gene matches: 5. The length of the CDR3 is 16 residues. The CDR3 nucleotides are TGTGCCAGCAGTTTATTAGGGCTAGCGGGAGGGGATACGCAGTATTTT. Protein product: CASSLLGLAGGDTQYF.

V is TRBV28 and J is TRBJ2-7; 10 bases fit TRBD2. Germline V gives CDR1 MDHEN, CDR2 SYDVKM. V shed 8 bases, J shed 2 bases, and the junction held 6 bases outside the gene matches. This CDR3 contains 14 residues. Here the CDR3 reads CASERGGQTYEQYF. In DNA, the CDR3 is TGTGCCAGCGAGCGGGGGGGACAGACCTACGAGCAGTACTTC.

The CDR3 protein is CASSLTGDGTEAFF. The CDR3 DNA is TGCGCCAGCAGCTTGACAGGGGACGGCACTGAAGCTTTCTTT. The chain joins TRBV5-1 to TRBJ1-1; 7 bases agree with TRBD1. CDR1 and CDR2 from the germline V gene are SGHRS and YFSETQ. This CDR3 comprises 14 residues. V lost 1 base and J lost 4; bases outside the gene matches: 4.

A single count supports this clone. This rearrangement joins TRBV11-2 to TRBJ2-6; 7 bases are shared with TRBD1. Germline lookup yields CDR1 SGHAT and CDR2 FQNNGV. With V trimmed by 4 bases and J by 1 base, 10 bases remained unmatched. The CDR3 is 18 residues long. The CDR3 nucleotides read TGTGCCAGCAGCTCCCTCGACAGGGACCGATCTGGGGCCAACGTCCTGACTTTC. It is translated as CASSSLDRDRSGANVLTF.

CDR3 protein: CASSPSGTIGQPQHF. For the CDR3, the DNA is TGTGCCAGCAGCCCCAGCGGGACAATCGGGCAGCCCCAGCATTTT. V and J are TRBV7-2 and TRBJ1-5; D may be TRBD1 (6 bases). V shed 5 bases and J shed 7 bases, with 18 bases lying between them. This CDR3 has 15 residues. Per germline, CDR1 SGHTA and CDR2 FQGNSA.

There are a few counts of this clone. The chain employs TRBV2 and TRBJ2-7, with unresolved D. Germline CDR1 and CDR2: SNHLY and FYNNEI. The germline V and J ends were trimmed by 7 bases and 2 bases, with 18 bases remaining between them. The CDR3 runs 15 residues. CDR3 sequence (DNA): TGTGCCAGCAATCCTTCCGGGTGGAAAACCTACGAGCAGTACTTC. This codes for CASNPSGWKTYEQYF.

V usage is TRBV2 and J usage is TRBJ2-2; 11 bases line up with TRBD2. V was clipped by 0 bases and J by 4 bases; unmatched bases: 7. Germline V gene sequence: CDR1 SNHLY, CDR2 FYNNEI. The CDR3 totals 18 residues. CDR3 in DNA: TGTGCCAGCAGTGAAGCGTGGTTAGCGGGAGGGCCCACCGGGGAGCTGTTTTTT. Protein: CASSEAWLAGGPTGELFF.

The chain recombines TRBV4-1 with TRBJ2-3; 14 nucleotides align to TRBD2. Per the germline V gene, CDR1 is MGHRA and CDR2 is YSYEKL. CDR3 length: 19 residues. The V segment lost 3 bases and the J segment 0 bases; nucleotides outside the gene matches: 8. CDR3 bases: TGCGCCAGCAGCCAGGAGTCGGGACTAGCGGGGGCTAGCACAGATACGCAGTATTTT. Residues: CASSQESGLAGASTDTQYF.

The V call is TRBV14, the J call TRBJ2-7, with 9 bases that match TRBD2. CDR3 length equals 17 residues. With V trimmed by 3 bases and J by 4 bases, 13 bases remained unmatched. CDR1 and CDR2 (germline): SGHDN, FVKESK. The CDR3 DNA reads as TGTGCCAGCAGCCAGAATCGGGCGGGAGGGCCTGTATACGAGCAGTACTTC. It translates to CASSQNRAGGPVYEQYF.

The chain recombines TRBV18 with TRBJ1-1; a weak D match, TRBD1 (5 bases). Germline lookup yields CDR1 KGHSH and CDR2 LQKENI. Trimming stripped 6 bases from V and 2 bases from J, with 16 bases between. The CDR3 runs 15 residues. The CDR3 is CASSAGMGPNTEAFF. The CDR3 region has the DNA TGTGCCAGCTCGGCAGGGATGGGGCCTAACACTGAAGCTTTCTTT.

J is TRBJ1-5 and V is TRBV6-5; 7 nucleotides align to TRBD1. J gave up 2 bases and V 6 bases, and 7 bases lay outside the gene matches. This CDR3 spans 15 amino acids. CDR1 is MNHEY and CDR2 is SVGAGI in the germline V gene. CDR3 amino acids: CASRGDRAGNQPQHF. The CDR3 DNA is TGTGCCAGCAGGGGAGACAGGGCGGGCAATCAGCCCCAGCATTTT.

In this sample, this clone turned up a few times. The chain links TRBV7-9 to TRBJ2-7; TRBD1 matches 7 bases. The CDR3 extends over 14 amino acids. The V segment lost 8 bases and the J segment 4 bases; nucleotides outside the gene matches: 11. Germline loops: CDR1 SEHNR, CDR2 FQNEAQ (reference sequence). DNA for the CDR3: TGTGCCAGCCAATCCGGGACAGAGTCATACGAGCAGTACTTC. This encodes CASQSGTESYEQYF.

V is TRBV29-1 and J is TRBJ2-4; 11 nucleotides agree with TRBD2. Germline CDR1 reads SQVTM; CDR2 reads ANQGSEA. V gave up 0 bases and J gave up 0 bases; unmatched junction bases: 10. The CDR3 length is 19 residues. The CDR3 spells CSVEDRSGRAGLAKNIQYF. CDR3 sequence (DNA): TGCAGCGTTGAAGATCGTAGCGGGAGGGCGGGACTAGCCAAAAACATTCAGTACTTC.

This clone was recorded once. The rearrangement links TRBV19 to TRBJ2-1; 13 nucleotides line up with TRBD2. Germline assignment: CDR1 LNHDA and CDR2 SQIVND (reference sequence). The CDR3 extends over 14 amino acids. With V trimmed by 8 bases and J by 8 bases, 6 bases remained unmatched. CDR3 coding DNA: TGTGCCAGTGCACTAGCGGGAGGGCATCATGAGCAGTTCTTC. Its translation: CASALAGGHHEQFF.

J is TRBJ2-7 and V is TRBV7-8; TRBD1 matches 8 bases. This CDR3 contains 18 residues. V dropped 0 bases and J dropped 0; count of bases not matched to a gene: 10. Germline CDR1 SGHVS, CDR2 FQNEAQ. The CDR3 DNA reads TGTGCCAGCAGCTTAGCAGGACCGACAGGGGCCTCCTCCTACGAGCAGTACTTC. It codes for CASSLAGPTGASSYEQYF.

This chain connects TRBV19 to TRBJ2-1, with D perhaps TRBD1 (6 bases). The CDR3 consists of 15 residues. V was cut by 3 bases and J by 3 bases, with 12 bases left in between. Germline lookup yields CDR1 LNHDA and CDR2 SQIVND (reference sequence). The CDR3: CASSILTGNYNEQFF. Here the CDR3 DNA reads TGTGCCAGTAGTATTCTCACAGGGAACTACAATGAGCAGTTCTTC. Using reference TRBV19 and TRBJ2-1 for the parts outside the CDR3, the full variable domain is DGGITQSPKYLFRKEGQNVTLSCEQNLNHDAMYWYRQDPGQGLRLIYYSQIVNDFQKGDIAEGYSVSREKKESFPLTVTSAQKNPTAFYLCASSILTGNYNEQFFGPGTRLTVL.

The chain combines TRBV19 with TRBJ1-1, with 8 bases lining up with TRBD1. CDR1 is LNHDA, CDR2 SQIVND, per germline (reference sequence). The J segment lost 5 bases and the V segment lost 4 bases, leaving 9 bases of the junction unmatched. This CDR3 is built from 15 residues. This CDR3 reads CASSTQGALGTEAFF. CDR3 DNA: TGTGCCAGTAGTACTCAGGGGGCCCTGGGGACTGAAGCTTTCTTT.